The clone carrying this T cell receptor (beta chain) was counted a few times. The antigen is not known. The data derive from a study of beta chain features in type 1 diabetes. Expressed TCRB transcripts were sequenced because the isolated RNA had all been reverse transcribed beforehand. Data came from immunoSEQ multiplex PCR; TCRdb stores just in-frame clones and leaves some out. Of more than 100,000 clones in the sample, about a sixth are singletons; the top ten hold approximately 2.3%. General observations from the study: Shorter TCRB CDR3s, moderately but significantly so, marked every one of the four CD4+ subsets in Type 1 diabetes patients. VDJ junctions sequenced from type 1 diabetes patients showed fewer insertions and more deletions.

V lost 1 base and J 11 bases, leaving 11 bases between the germline ends. The CDR3 contains 12 residues. CDR1 is SEHNR, CDR2 FQNEAQ, per germline (reference sequence). The sequenced material came from central memory CD4+ T cells from blood. The chain is built from TRBV7-9 and TRBJ1-1; D not resolved. The sequence derives from a man aged 25-45 years with type 1 diabetes. CDR3 sequence: CASSLEMAKAFF. The CDR3 DNA follows: TGTGCCAGCAGCTTAGAAATGGCTAAGGCTTTCTTT.